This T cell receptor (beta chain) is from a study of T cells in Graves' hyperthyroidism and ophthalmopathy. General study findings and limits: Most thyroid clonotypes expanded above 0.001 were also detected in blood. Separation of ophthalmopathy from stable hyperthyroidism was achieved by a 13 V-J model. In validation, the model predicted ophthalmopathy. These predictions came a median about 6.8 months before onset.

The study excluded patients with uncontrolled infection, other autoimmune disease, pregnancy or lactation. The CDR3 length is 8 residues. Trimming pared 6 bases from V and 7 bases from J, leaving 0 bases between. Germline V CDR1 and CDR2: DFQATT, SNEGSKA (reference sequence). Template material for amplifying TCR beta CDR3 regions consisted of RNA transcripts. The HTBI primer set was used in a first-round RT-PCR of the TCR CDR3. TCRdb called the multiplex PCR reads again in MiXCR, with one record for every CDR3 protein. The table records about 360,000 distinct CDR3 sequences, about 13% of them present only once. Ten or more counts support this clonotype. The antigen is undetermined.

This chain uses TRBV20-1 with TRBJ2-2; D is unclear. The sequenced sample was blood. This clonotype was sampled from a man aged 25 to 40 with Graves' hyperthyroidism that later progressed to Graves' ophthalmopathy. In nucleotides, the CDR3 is TGCAGTGCCGGGGAGCTGTTTTTT. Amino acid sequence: CSAGELFF.